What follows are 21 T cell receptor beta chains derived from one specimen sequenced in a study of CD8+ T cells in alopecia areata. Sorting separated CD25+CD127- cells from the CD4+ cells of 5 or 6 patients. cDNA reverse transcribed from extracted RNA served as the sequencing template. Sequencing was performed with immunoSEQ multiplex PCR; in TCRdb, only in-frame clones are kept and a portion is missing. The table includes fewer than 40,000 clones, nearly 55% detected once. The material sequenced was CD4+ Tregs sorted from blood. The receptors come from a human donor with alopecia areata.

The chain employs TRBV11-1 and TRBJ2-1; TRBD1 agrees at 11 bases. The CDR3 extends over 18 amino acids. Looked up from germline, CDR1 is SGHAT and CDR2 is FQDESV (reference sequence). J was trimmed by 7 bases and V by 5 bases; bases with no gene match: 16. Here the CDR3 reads CASSRPGTGGSARNEQFF. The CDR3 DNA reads TGTGCCAGCAGCCGTCCCGGGACAGGGGGTTCCGCGCGTAATGAGCAGTTCTTC.

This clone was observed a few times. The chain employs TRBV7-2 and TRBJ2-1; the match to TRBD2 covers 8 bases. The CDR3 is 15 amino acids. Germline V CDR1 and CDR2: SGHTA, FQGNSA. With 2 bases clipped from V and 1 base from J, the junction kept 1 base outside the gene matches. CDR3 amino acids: CASSLSGGSYNEQFF. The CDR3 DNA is TGTGCCAGCAGCTTATCGGGGGGGTCCTACAATGAGCAGTTCTTC.

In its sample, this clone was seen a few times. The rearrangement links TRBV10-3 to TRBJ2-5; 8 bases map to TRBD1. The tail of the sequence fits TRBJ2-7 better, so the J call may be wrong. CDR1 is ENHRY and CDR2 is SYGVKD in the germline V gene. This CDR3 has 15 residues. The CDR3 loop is CAISESVQGAGEQYF. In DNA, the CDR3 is TGTGCCATCAGTGAGTCTGTCCAGGGGGCAGGCGAGCAGTACTTC.

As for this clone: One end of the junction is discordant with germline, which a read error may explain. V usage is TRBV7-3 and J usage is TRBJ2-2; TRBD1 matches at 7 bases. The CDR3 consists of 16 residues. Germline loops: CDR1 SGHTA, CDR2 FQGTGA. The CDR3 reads CASSLTSGQRAGELFF. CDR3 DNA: TGTGCCAGCAGCCTAACCTCGGGACAGAGGGCCGGGGAGCTGTTTTTT.

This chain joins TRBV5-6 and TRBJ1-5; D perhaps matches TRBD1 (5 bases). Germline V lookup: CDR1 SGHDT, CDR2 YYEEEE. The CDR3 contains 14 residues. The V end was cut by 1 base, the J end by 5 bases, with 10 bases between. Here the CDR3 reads CASSLYGAYQPQHF. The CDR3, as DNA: TGTGCCAGCAGCTTGTATGGGGCGTATCAGCCCCAGCATTTT.

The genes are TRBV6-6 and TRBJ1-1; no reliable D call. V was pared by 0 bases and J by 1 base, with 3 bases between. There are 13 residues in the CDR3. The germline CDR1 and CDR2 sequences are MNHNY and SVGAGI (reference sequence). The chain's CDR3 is CASSYSTNTEAFF. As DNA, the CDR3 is TGTGCCAGCAGTTACTCAACGAACACTGAAGCTTTCTTT.

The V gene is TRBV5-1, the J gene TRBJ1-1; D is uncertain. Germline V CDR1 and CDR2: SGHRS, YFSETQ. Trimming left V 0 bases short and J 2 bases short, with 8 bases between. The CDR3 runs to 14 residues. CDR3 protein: CASSLGTVNTEAFF. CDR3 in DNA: TGCGCCAGCAGCTTGGGGACTGTAAACACTGAAGCTTTCTTT.

The CDR3 nucleotides read TGTGCCAGCAGTTGGGTGCGGAATGAGCAGTTCTTC. It encodes CASSWVRNEQFF. J is TRBJ2-1 and V is TRBV28; unclear D gene. The germline V gene encodes CDR1 MDHEN and CDR2 SYDVKM. The CDR3 is 12 residues long. V shed 4 bases and J shed 7 bases, with 8 bases lying between them.

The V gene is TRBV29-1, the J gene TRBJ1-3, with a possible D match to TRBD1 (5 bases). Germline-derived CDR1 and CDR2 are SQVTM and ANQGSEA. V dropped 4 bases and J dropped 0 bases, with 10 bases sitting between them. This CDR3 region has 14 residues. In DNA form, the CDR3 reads TGCAGCGTTGGACGTGACAGCTCTGGAAACACCATATATTTT. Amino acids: CSVGRDSSGNTIYF.

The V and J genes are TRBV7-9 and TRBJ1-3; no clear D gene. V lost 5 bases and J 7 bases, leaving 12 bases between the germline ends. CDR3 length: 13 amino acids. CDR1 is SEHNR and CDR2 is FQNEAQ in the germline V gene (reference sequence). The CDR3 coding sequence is TGTGCCAGCAGCGCGGGTGCCGGTAACACCATATATTTT. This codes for CASSAGAGNTIYF.

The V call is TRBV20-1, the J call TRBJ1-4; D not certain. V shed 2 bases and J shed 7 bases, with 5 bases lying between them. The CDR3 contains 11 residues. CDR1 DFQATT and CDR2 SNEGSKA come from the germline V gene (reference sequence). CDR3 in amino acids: CSARRAEKLFF. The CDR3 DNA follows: TGCAGTGCTAGACGGGCTGAAAAACTGTTTTTT.

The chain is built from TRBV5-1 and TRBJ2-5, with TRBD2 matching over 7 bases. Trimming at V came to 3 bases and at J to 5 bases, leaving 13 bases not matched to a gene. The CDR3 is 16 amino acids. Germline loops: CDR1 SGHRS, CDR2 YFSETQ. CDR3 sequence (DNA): TGCGCCAGCAGCTCCGACCCACTCTCGCGGGGGGAGACCCAGTACTTC. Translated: CASSSDPLSRGETQYF.

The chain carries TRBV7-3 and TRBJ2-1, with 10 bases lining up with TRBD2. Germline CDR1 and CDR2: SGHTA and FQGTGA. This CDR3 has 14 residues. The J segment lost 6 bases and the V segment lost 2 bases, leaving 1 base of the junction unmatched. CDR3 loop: CASSLGTSVNEQFF. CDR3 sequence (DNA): TGTGCCAGCAGCTTAGGGACTAGCGTCAATGAGCAGTTCTTC.

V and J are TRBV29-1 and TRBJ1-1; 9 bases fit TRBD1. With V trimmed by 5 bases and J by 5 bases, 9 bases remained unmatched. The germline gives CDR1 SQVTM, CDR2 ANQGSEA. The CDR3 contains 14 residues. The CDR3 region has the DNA TGCAGCGTTCGGGACAGGGTCCTTGGAACTGAAGCTTTCTTT. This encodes CSVRDRVLGTEAFF.

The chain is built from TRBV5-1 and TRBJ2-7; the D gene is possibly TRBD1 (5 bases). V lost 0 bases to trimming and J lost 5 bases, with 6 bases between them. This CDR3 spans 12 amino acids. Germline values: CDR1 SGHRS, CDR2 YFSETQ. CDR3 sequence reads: CASSLEGNEQYF. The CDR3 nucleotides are TGCGCCAGCAGCTTGGAGGGGAACGAGCAGTACTTC.

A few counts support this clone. In nucleotides, the CDR3 is TGTGCCAGTAGTGTCGGGGGGCGCGCGTACGAGCAGTACTTC. This translates into CASSVGGRAYEQYF. This chain joins TRBV19 and TRBJ2-7; perhaps TRBD2 as D (7 bases). CDR1 is LNHDA, CDR2 SQIVND, per germline (reference sequence). V was clipped by 5 bases and J by 4 bases, with 15 bases between them. This CDR3 is built from 14 residues.

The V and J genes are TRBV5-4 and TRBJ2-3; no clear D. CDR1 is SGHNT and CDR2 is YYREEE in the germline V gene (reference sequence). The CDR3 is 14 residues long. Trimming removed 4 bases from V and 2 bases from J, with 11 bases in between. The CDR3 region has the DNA TGTGCCAGCAGCCAAGAGCCAGCCACAGATACGCAGTATTTT. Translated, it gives CASSQEPATDTQYF.

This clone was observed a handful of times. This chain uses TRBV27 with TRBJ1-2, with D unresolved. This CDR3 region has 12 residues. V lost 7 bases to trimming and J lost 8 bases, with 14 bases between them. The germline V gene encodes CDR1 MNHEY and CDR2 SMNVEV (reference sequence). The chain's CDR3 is CASKNGLWGYTF. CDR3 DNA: TGTGCCAGCAAGAATGGGTTGTGGGGCTACACCTTC.

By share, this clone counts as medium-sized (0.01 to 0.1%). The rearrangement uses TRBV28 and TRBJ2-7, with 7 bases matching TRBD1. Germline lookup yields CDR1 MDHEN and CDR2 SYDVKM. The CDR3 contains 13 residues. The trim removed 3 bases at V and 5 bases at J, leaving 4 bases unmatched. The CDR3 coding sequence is TGTGCCAGCAGTTTCCAACAGGGGAACGAGCAGTACTTC. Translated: CASSFQQGNEQYF.

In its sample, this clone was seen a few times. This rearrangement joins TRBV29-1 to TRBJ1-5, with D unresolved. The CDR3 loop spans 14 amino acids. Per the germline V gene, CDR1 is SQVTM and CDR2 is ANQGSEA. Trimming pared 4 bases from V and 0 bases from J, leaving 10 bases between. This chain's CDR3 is CSVAGGTSNQPQHF. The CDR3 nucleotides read TGCAGCGTTGCCGGCGGAACTAGCAATCAGCCCCAGCATTTT.

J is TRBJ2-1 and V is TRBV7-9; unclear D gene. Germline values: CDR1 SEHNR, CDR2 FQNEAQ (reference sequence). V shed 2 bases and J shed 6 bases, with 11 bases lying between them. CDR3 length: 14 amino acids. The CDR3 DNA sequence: TGTGCCAGCAGCTTACGAACTGTCCCCAATGAGCAGTTCTTC. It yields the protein CASSLRTVPNEQFF.